The clone carrying this T cell receptor (beta chain) was seen ten or more times. Its target is not known. The sample belongs to a study of breast tumors, draining lymph nodes, adjacent tissues. TCRdb analysed the multiplex PCR reads with MiXCR anew, one entry per CDR3 protein. The table records 150,000 to 200,000 distinct CDR3 sequences, about 33% of them present only once. This CDR3 has 17 residues. Trimming cost V 4 bases and J 5 bases; bases outside gene matches: 12. CDR1 and CDR2 from the germline V gene are SGHTS and YDEGEE. Findings and limits, study-wide: Most tumor T cells seemingly derive from lymph node, then expand in tumor. The lymph node origin of tumor T cells was framed as consistent with a hypothesis, not demonstrated. Tumor TCR diversity was below lymph nodes but above nontumor tissue. Luminal-like breast cancer showed significantly greater tumor-nontumor repertoire similarity than basal-like breast cancer did.

Samples came from axillary lymph nodes draining the breast cancer. Sequencing input: axillary lymph node tissue. This clonotype was obtained from a female donor with breast cancer. Some clones in this sample may be carry-over from other donors' samples. V is TRBV5-8 and J is TRBJ2-1; 10 bases match TRBD2. The CDR3 is CASSLMKLAGTNNEQFF. The CDR3, as DNA: TGTGCCAGCAGCCTGATGAAACTAGCGGGAACAAACAATGAGCAGTTCTTC.